A selection of T cell receptor beta chains follows, all from one sample in a study of response to subunit inactivated influenza vaccine. TCRdb redid the calling of the RT-PCR reads with MiXCR, one entry per CDR3 protein. The data hold 650,000 to 800,000 distinct CDR3 sequences, with around a sixth observed a single time. The sequences come from PBMCs from blood, collected 5 to 6 days after vaccination. The origin of the receptors is a man between 45 and 60 years old who received an inactivated influenza vaccine. CDR3s include the opening cysteine and the closing phenylalanine or tryptophan. A D gene is named only where the DNA matches it firmly. Not every row has a clone size; where given, it reads once, few, many or a size class.

V gene	D gene	clone size	J gene	CDR3 protein	CDR3 DNA
TRBV13	NA	few	TRBJ2-3	CASSSRKAPKGQYF	TGTGCCAGCAGCTCAAGGAAAGCACCGAAGGGACAGTATTTT
TRBV7-9	NA	NA	TRBJ2-1	CASSSWTSSYNEQFF	TGTGCCAGCAGCTCCTGGACCTCCTCCTACAATGAGCAGTTCTTC
TRBV20-1	NA	few	TRBJ2-3	CSAREKWVLTDTQYF	TGCAGTGCTAGAGAGAAATGGGTCCTCACAGATACGCAGTATTTT
TRBV6-1	NA	NA	TRBJ2-7	CASRPPGRSSGEQYF	TGTGCCAGCAGGCCGCCGGGACGGAGTTCGGGGGAGCAGTACTTC
TRBV6-1	NA	few	TRBJ2-7	CASRREFRRGGRTYEQYF	TGTGCCAGCAGAAGAGAGTTCAGGAGGGGGGGCCGTACCTACGAGCAGTACTTC
TRBV28	NA	NA	TRBJ2-7	CASSFPGTGYEQYF	TGTGCCAGCAGTTTTCCCGGGACGGGCTACGAGCAGTACTTC
TRBV4-2	NA	few	TRBJ2-7	CASSNSQGAPYEQYF	TGTGCCAGCAGCAATTCCCAGGGTGCCCCCTACGAGCAGTACTTC
TRBV5-1	NA	many	TRBJ2-7	CASSQDNYEQYF	TGCGCCAGCAGCCAGGACAACTACGAGCAGTACTTC
TRBV7-2	NA	many	TRBJ2-5	CASSLRGGAGWGETQYF	TGTGCCAGCAGCTTACGTGGGGGTGCGGGATGGGGAGAGACCCAGTACTTC
TRBV15	NA	NA	TRBJ2-1	CATSNRSYNEQFF	TGTGCCACCAGCAACCGCTCCTACAATGAGCAGTTCTTC
TRBV20-1	TRBD2	NA	TRBJ2-5	CSAKGTSGRALETQYF	TGCAGTGCTAAGGGTACTAGCGGGAGGGCCCTGGAGACCCAGTACTTC
TRBV12-3/TRBV12-4	TRBD1	few	TRBJ2-3	CASSLGTVISDTQYF	TGTGCCAGCAGTTTGGGGACAGTCATCTCTGATACGCAGTATTTT
TRBV12-3/TRBV12-4	NA	NA	TRBJ1-5	CASSIVHSNQPQHF	TGTGCCAGCAGCATCGTCCATAGCAATCAGCCCCAGCATTTT
TRBV7-2	TRBD1	NA	TRBJ2-1	CASSLRGQGGGGEQFF	TGTGCCAGCAGCTTGCGGGGACAGGGAGGTGGTGGTGAGCAGTTCTTC
TRBV25-1	NA	NA	TRBJ2-1	CASSESASSYNEQFF	TGTGCCAGCAGTGAATCGGCTAGCTCCTACAATGAGCAGTTCTTC
TRBV29-1	NA	NA	TRBJ2-7	CSGRSEYEQYF	TGCAGCGGGCGGAGTGAGTACGAGCAGTACTTC